This T cell receptor (beta chain) was captured in a study of blood T cell repertoires in COVID-19 (dated by TCRdb to the early 2020s). Describing the broader study: The collaborator samples originated in the United States, Italy and Spain and spanned the acute and convalescent phases of COVID-19. The material from the prospective study consisted of cDNA or gDNA derived from T cells, B-cell-depleted T cells, or PBMCs. Subjects who had been exposed to COVID-19, were actively infected with it, or had recovered from it provided the deeply sampled blood TCRbeta repertoires that made up the dataset. The repertoires were released in a freely available public database meant as a resource for research on the immune response to SARS-CoV-2. The samples were drawn from two sources: the first 160 participants of the ongoing ImmuneRACE study, and approximately 1,300 subjects contributed by 6 global collaborators. A de-identified subject ID, COVID-19 status, age in years and sex were almost always included in the sample metadata. Where HLA class I and class II types were available, the types were taken from metadata supplied by the sample provider, not from assay-based typing.

In regard to this clone: The target of this receptor is not known. Base qualities are not recorded, but no much larger clone differs from it by a single base.

Study-level results and caveats: The amount of clinical and demographic metadata varied by source and participant and was provided uncurated.

The CDR3 numbers 15 residues from cysteine through phenylalanine. Only CDR3 DNA is held: 45 bases, read in frame from base 1. Relative to germline, V is missing 0 bases and J is missing 8 bases, with 7 bases of the junction outside any gene match. For CDR1 and CDR2, the germline V gene (reference sequence) lists LNHNV and YYDKDF. Each collaborating institution followed its own protocols to collect whole blood in K2EDTA tubes. For TCRbeta analysis, collaborators shipped samples in one of three forms: frozen whole blood, isolated PBMCs, or DNA extracted from either of those sample types. TCRbeta CDR3 regions were amplified from genomic DNA using the immunoSEQ Assay, a bias-controlled multiplex PCR. In the source study's methods: The number of nucleated cells in each sample was estimated from the amplification of reference gene primers within the assay. Sequence reads were collapsed and filtered to measure the absolute abundance of every unique TCRbeta CDR3 rearrangement. For each sample, productive Simpson clonality was calculated by taking the square root of Simpson's diversity index across productive rearrangements. As stored in TCRdb, this immuneACCESS dataset retains in-frame rearrangements with V and J assigned. A fraction of the clones does not appear; measured against another copy, unresolved V genes explain less than half of the discrepancy, and the remainder lacks a known reason. V and J calls and clone size are copied from that table; D and trimming were computed from the DNA. Here the sample has about 250,000 clones; almost 90% occur a single time. Jointly, the top ten make up about 1.3% of the sample.

What was sequenced was peripheral blood. This receptor was identified in a man older than 75 with acute or convalescent COVID-19. The rearranged chain carries TRBV15 and TRBJ2-7; 10 central bases correspond to TRBD1. The CDR3 corresponds to CATSREWTGGYQQYF. The nucleotide sequence reads TGTGCCACCAGCAGAGAATGGACAGGGGGTTATCAGCAGTACTTC. When the CDR3 is completed using the reference TRBV15 and TRBJ2-7 genes on either side, the full variable domain is DAMVIQNPRYQVTQFGKPVTLSCSQTLNHNVMYWYQQKSSQAPKLLFHYYDKDFNNEADTPDNFQSRRPNTSFCFLDIRSPGLGDTAMYLCATSREWTGGYQQYFGPGTRLTVT.